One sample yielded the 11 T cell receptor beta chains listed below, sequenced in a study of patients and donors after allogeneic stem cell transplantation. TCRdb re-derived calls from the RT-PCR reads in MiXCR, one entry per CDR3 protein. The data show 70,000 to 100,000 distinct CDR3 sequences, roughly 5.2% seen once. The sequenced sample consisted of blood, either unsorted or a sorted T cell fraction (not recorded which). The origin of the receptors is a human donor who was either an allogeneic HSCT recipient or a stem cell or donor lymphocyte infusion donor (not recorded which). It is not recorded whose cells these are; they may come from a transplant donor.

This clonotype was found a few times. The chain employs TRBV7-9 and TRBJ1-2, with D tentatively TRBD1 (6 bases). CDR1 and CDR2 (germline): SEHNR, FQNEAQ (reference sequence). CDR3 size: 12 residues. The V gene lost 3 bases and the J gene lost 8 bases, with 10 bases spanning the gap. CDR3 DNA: TGTGCCAGCAGCTTCGAGGGGGGGGGCTACACCTTC. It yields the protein CASSFEGGGYTF. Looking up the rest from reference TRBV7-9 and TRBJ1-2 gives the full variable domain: DTGVSQNPRHKITKRGQNVTFRCDPISEHNRLYWYRQTLGQGPEFLTYFQNEAQLEKSRLLSDRFSAERPKGSFSTLEIQRTEQGDSAMYLCASSFEGGGYTFGSGTRLTVV.

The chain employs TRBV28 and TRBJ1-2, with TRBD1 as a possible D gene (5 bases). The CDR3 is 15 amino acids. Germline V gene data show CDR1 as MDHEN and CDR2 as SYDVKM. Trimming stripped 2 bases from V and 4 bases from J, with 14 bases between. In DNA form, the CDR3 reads TGTGCCAGCAGTTTACTAGTCGACAGCAGCTATGGCTACACCTTC. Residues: CASSLLVDSSYGYTF.

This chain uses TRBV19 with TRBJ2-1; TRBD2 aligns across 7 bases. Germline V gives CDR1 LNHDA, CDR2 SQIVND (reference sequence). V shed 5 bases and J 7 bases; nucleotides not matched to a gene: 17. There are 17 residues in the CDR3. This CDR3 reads CASSSFLGLAEGNEQFF. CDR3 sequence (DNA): TGTGCCAGTAGTTCGTTTCTGGGGCTAGCGGAGGGGAATGAGCAGTTCTTC. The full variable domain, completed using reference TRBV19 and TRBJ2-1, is DGGITQSPKYLFRKEGQNVTLSCEQNLNHDAMYWYRQDPGQGLRLIYYSQIVNDFQKGDIAEGYSVSREKKESFPLTVTSAQKNPTAFYLCASSSFLGLAEGNEQFFGPGTRLTVL.

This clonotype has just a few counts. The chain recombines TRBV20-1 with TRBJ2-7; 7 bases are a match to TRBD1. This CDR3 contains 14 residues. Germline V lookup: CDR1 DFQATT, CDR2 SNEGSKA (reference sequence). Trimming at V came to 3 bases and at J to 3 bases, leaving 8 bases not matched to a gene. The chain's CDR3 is CSASTGTVSYEQYF. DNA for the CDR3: TGCAGTGCTAGCACCGGGACAGTAAGCTACGAGCAGTACTTC.

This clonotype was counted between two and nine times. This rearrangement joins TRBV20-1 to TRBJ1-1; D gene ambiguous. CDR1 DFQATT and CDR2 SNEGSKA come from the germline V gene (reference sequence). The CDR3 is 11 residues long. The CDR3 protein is CSPGRASEAFF. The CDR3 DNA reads TGCAGCCCTGGCCGGGCTAGTGAAGCTTTCTTT.

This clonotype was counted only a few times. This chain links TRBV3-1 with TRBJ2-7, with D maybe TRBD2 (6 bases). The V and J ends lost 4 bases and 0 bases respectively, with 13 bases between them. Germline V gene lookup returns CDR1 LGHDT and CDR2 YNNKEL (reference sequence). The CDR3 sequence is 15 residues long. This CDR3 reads CASSRDFTSSYEQYF. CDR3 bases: TGTGCCAGCAGCCGGGACTTCACGAGCTCCTACGAGCAGTACTTC.

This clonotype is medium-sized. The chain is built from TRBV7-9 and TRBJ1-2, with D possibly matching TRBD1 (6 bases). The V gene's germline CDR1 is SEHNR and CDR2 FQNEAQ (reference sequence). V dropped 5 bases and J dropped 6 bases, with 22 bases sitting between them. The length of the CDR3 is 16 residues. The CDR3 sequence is CASSPNLRGGRNGYTF. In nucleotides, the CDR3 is TGTGCCAGCAGCCCTAACCTCCGGGGGGGGCGTAATGGCTACACCTTC.

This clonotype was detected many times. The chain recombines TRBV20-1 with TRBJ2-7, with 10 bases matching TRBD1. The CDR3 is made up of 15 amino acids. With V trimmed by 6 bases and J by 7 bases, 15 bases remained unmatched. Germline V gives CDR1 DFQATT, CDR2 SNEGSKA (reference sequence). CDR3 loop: CSAHPTGGRLGEQYF. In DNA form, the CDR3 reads TGCAGTGCCCACCCGACAGGGGGCCGACTCGGGGAGCAGTACTTC.

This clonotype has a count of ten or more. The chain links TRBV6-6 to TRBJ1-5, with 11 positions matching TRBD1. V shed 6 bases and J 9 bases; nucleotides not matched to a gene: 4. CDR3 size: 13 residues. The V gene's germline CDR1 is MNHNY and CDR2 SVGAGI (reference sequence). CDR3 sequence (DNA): TGTGCCAGCAGCTCCGGGACAGGGGGGCCCCAGCATTTT. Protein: CASSSGTGGPQHF.

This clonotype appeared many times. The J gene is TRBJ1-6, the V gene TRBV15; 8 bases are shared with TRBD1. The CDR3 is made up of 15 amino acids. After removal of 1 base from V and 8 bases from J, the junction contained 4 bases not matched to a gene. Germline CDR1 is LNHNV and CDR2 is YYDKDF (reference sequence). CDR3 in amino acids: CATSRGRGPDSPLHF. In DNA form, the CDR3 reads TGTGCCACCAGCAGAGGCAGGGGGCCAGATTCACCCCTCCACTTT.

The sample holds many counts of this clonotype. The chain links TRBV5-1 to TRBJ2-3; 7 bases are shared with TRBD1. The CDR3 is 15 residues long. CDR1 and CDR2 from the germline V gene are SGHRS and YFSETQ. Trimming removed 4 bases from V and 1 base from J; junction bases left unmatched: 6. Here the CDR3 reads CASSQGDPGTDTQYF. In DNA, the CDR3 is TGCGCCAGCAGCCAGGGGGACCCCGGCACAGATACGCAGTATTTT.